Below, 25 T cell receptor beta chains from the same sample are listed, as sequenced in a study of T cells expressing NK-cell markers. TCRdb re-called the 5' RACE reads and gives one entry per CDR3 protein, without DNA. The sample spans 350,000 to 450,000 distinct CDR3 sequences; the ten largest clones claim around 4.9%. Specimen: blood T cells: a sorted CD56 or NKG2C T cell subset, CD4+ or CD8+ T cells, or bulk PBMC T cells (not recorded which). Receptors originate from a man aged 18 to 69 in good health.

This sequence joins TRBV15 and TRBJ2-3. The CDR3 sequence is 14 residues long. Germline V gene lookup returns CDR1 LNHNV and CDR2 YYDKDF (reference sequence). The CDR3 loop is CATSRRGPTDTQYF.

This chain links TRBV20-1 with TRBJ2-7; there is no DNA to check the TCRdb D call of TRBD1. The CDR3 extends over 14 amino acids. In germline, CDR1 is DFQATT, CDR2 SNEGSKA (reference sequence). The CDR3 is CSAQTGTGGYEQYF.

The rearrangement links TRBV7-9 to TRBJ2-3; TCRdb calls TRBD2, which cannot be checked without DNA. Per the germline V gene, CDR1 is SEHNR and CDR2 is FQNEAQ (reference sequence). This CDR3 spans 15 amino acids. The chain's CDR3 is CASSSRLLVLGTQYF.

The V call is TRBV5-5, the J call TRBJ2-1; the TCRdb D gene call, TRBD2, has no DNA to confirm it. This CDR3 is built from 16 residues. Germline V lookup: CDR1 SGHKS, CDR2 YYEKEE (reference sequence). This chain's CDR3 is CASSLMLLAGDNEQFF.

V and J are TRBV7-2 and TRBJ2-7; there is no DNA to check the TCRdb D call of TRBD2. The CDR3 is made up of 15 amino acids. Germline V CDR1 and CDR2: SGHTA, FQGNSA. The CDR3 is CASRSVYLPTGEQYF. Complete variable domain (other parts from reference TRBV7-2 and TRBJ2-7): GAGVSQSPSNKVTEKGKDVELRCDPISGHTALYWYRQSLGQGLEFLIYFQGNSAPDKSGLPSDRFSAERTGGSVSTLTIQRTQQEDSAVYLCASRSVYLPTGEQYFGPGTRLTVT.

The CDR3 here is CSAAAPPNYGYTF. The rearrangement links TRBV20-1 to TRBJ1-2; TCRdb designates TRBD1, a call that cannot be tested without DNA. The germline gives CDR1 DFQATT, CDR2 SNEGSKA (reference sequence). This CDR3 has 13 residues.

The chain has TRBV3-1 and TRBJ2-5; TCRdb calls TRBD2, which cannot be checked without DNA. CDR1 is LGHDT and CDR2 is YNNKEL in the germline V gene (reference sequence). The CDR3 has 17 amino acids. The CDR3 sequence is CASSQARLAVFQETQYF.

This chain links TRBV2 with TRBJ2-1. The length of the CDR3 is 12 residues. The germline V gene has CDR1 SNHLY and CDR2 FYNNEI. The CDR3 loop is CASSWGYNEQFF. The complete variable domain, with remaining parts taken from reference TRBV2 and TRBJ2-1, reads EPEVTQTPSHQVTQMGQEVILRCVPISNHLYFYWYRQILGQKVEFLVSFYNNEISEKSEIFDDQFSVERPDGSNFTLKIRSTKLEDSAMYFCASSWGYNEQFFGPGTRLTVL.

The chain links TRBV5-1 to TRBJ2-1. CDR1 and CDR2 from the germline V gene are SGHRS and YFSETQ. The CDR3 is 13 amino acids. The chain's CDR3 is CASSEPSIPEQFF.

The chain combines TRBV19 with TRBJ1-5. Germline V gene data show CDR1 as LNHDA and CDR2 as SQIVND (reference sequence). There are 13 residues in the CDR3. CDR3 amino acids: CATTGALGQPQHF.

The rearrangement links TRBV2 to TRBJ2-5; TCRdb indicates TRBD2, and absent DNA this call remains unverified. Germline loops: CDR1 SNHLY, CDR2 FYNNEI. CDR3 length equals 17 residues. CDR3 loop: CASSELAGSWYQETQYF. Full variable domain (missing parts from reference TRBV2 and TRBJ2-5): EPEVTQTPSHQVTQMGQEVILRCVPISNHLYFYWYRQILGQKVEFLVSFYNNEISEKSEIFDDQFSVERPDGSNFTLKIRSTKLEDSAMYFCASSELAGSWYQETQYFGPGTRLLVL.

V gene TRBV10-1 combines with J gene TRBJ2-4; lacking DNA, the TRBD2 call made by TCRdb goes unchecked. The germline gives CDR1 WNHNN, CDR2 SYGVQD (reference sequence). CDR3 length: 16 residues. CDR3 sequence: CASIHPCSRDLNIQYF.

V usage is TRBV25-1 and J usage is TRBJ1-3. This CDR3 has 15 amino acids. Germline values: CDR1 MGHDK, CDR2 SYGVNS. CDR3 loop: CASSESGSPGNTIYF.

The chain joins TRBV20-1 to TRBJ1-5; the D gene TCRdb calls, TRBD1, cannot be checked with no DNA. Per germline, CDR1 DFQATT and CDR2 SNEGSKA (reference sequence). The CDR3 loop spans 13 amino acids. The chain's CDR3 is CSAVQGGGQPQHF.

V usage is TRBV23-1 and J usage is TRBJ2-3; TCRdb selects TRBD2, and the lack of DNA leaves this call unchecked. TRBV23-1 qualifies as an ORF whose function is uncertain. The CDR3 covers 15 residues. CDR3 residues: CASSHQTDFTDTQYF.

J is TRBJ2-3 and V is TRBV6-4; TCRdb picks TRBD2, but there is no DNA to check that call. CDR3 size: 20 residues. Germline V lookup: CDR1 MRHNA, CDR2 SNTAGT. The CDR3 region is CASRRDLPGLAGVPTDTQYF.

The V call is TRBV15, the J call TRBJ1-2; TCRdb reports TRBD1, a call that lacks DNA to check it against. The CDR3 is 16 residues long. Germline CDR1 LNHNV, CDR2 YYDKDF (reference sequence). The CDR3 spells CATSARDRNDHTGYTF.

The chain uses TRBV29-1 and TRBJ1-1. Germline V lookup: CDR1 SQVTM, CDR2 ANQGSEA. The CDR3 totals 15 residues. The CDR3 sequence: CSVRPEGPLNTEAFF.

This chain uses TRBV20-1 with TRBJ2-1; TCRdb calls TRBD1, which cannot be checked without DNA. This CDR3 spans 15 amino acids. The germline CDR1 and CDR2 sequences are DFQATT and SNEGSKA (reference sequence). The CDR3 sequence: CSASFGARGGNEQFF.

This sequence joins TRBV20-1 and TRBJ1-2; TCRdb lists TRBD1, though no DNA is available to test this call. There are 13 residues in the CDR3. Germline V gene data show CDR1 as DFQATT and CDR2 as SNEGSKA (reference sequence). The chain's CDR3 is CSAPDRAVGGYTF.

This chain connects TRBV6-6 to TRBJ1-2; TCRdb's D call, TRBD1, is unchecked because there is no DNA. Germline CDR1 MNHNY, CDR2 SVGAGI (reference sequence). The CDR3 loop spans 13 amino acids. This CDR3 reads CASSSGTPDGYTF.

J is TRBJ2-3 and V is TRBV20-1; checking the TCRdb D call of TRBD2 is not possible without DNA. This CDR3 contains 15 residues. Per the germline V gene, CDR1 is DFQATT and CDR2 is SNEGSKA (reference sequence). CDR3 protein: CSARLAGGPLGTQYF.

The J gene is TRBJ1-2, the V gene TRBV7-2. The germline gives CDR1 SGHTA, CDR2 FQGNSA. The CDR3 is 14 amino acids. CDR3 amino acids: CASSLETANYGYTF.

The chain is built from TRBV28 and TRBJ1-6. The CDR3 consists of 12 residues. Germline CDR1 is MDHEN and CDR2 is SYDVKM. CDR3 region: CASSYRNSPLHF.

The chain uses TRBV19 and TRBJ2-1; TCRdb reports TRBD1, a call that lacks DNA to check it against. This CDR3 is 14 amino acids long. In germline, CDR1 is LNHDA, CDR2 SQIVND (reference sequence). CDR3 in amino acids: CASSGTGGFNEQFF.